One sample yielded the 22 T cell receptor beta chains listed below, sequenced in a study of naive and memory T cell subsets. Two oligonucleotides, mixed equimolar, formed the beta constant-region primer covering TRBC1 and TRBC2. The ligated cDNA underwent four PCR rounds using SP2 and nested alpha and beta constant-region primers. TCRdb reanalysed the UMI-ligation and nested PCR reads using MiXCR and keeps one entry per CDR3 protein. The sample consists of more than 100,000 distinct CDR3 sequences, roughly 32% of them appearing once. The sequencing sample was made of central memory CD4+ T cells from blood. The receptors stem from a human donor in good health.

The chain recombines TRBV5-1 with TRBJ2-1, with TRBD2 matching 9 bases. From germline, CDR1 is SGHRS and CDR2 YFSETQ. The length of the CDR3 is 19 residues. V lost 2 bases to trimming and J lost 1 base; unmatched junction nucleotides: 13. CDR3 residues: CASSLGTSQERRSYNEQFF. The CDR3 DNA reads as TGCGCCAGCAGCTTAGGGACTAGCCAAGAGAGGAGATCCTACAATGAGCAGTTCTTC.

This clonotype is medium-sized. The rearrangement uses TRBV7-6 and TRBJ2-1; TRBD2 agrees at 8 bases. V shed 1 base and J 0 bases; nucleotides not matched to a gene: 8. Germline V gene data show CDR1 as SGHVS and CDR2 as FNYEAQ. The CDR3 extends over 18 amino acids. DNA of the CDR3: TGTGCCAGCAGCTTAGACCCGCCAAGCGGGAGCTCCTACAATGAGCAGTTCTTC. This encodes CASSLDPPSGSSYNEQFF.

This clonotype was detected a few times. The chain uses TRBV20-1 and TRBJ2-4; 9 bases are a match to TRBD2. With V trimmed by 2 bases and J by 1 base, 9 bases remained unmatched. This CDR3 spans 17 amino acids. CDR1 is DFQATT, CDR2 SNEGSKA, per germline (reference sequence). CDR3 DNA: TGCAGTGCTAGATTCCCCGGCGGGAGGGCCGCCAAAAACATTCAGTACTTC. Amino acids: CSARFPGGRAAKNIQYF.

The chain carries TRBV7-8 and TRBJ2-7; 9 positions match TRBD1. Germline CDR1 SGHVS, CDR2 FQNEAQ. The CDR3 runs 17 residues. The trim removed 5 bases at V and 2 bases at J, leaving 13 bases unmatched. CDR3 in DNA: TGTGCCAGCAGCCTAGTACCTTGGGGGACAGGGACCTACGAGCAGTACTTC. It translates to CASSLVPWGTGTYEQYF.

The chain is built from TRBV28 and TRBJ2-1; 8 positions match TRBD2. CDR1 and CDR2 (germline): MDHEN, SYDVKM. CDR3 length: 16 amino acids. J gave up 5 bases and V 2 bases, and 8 bases lay outside the gene matches. CDR3: CASSLPERERHNEQFF. The CDR3 DNA reads as TGTGCCAGCAGTTTACCCGAGCGGGAGCGCCACAATGAGCAGTTCTTC.

The gene calls are TRBV5-8 and TRBJ1-2; no reliable D call. The V gene lost 1 base and the J gene lost 4 bases, with 14 bases spanning the gap. The CDR3 contains 15 residues. Germline CDR1 is SGHTS and CDR2 is YDEGEE. CDR3 DNA sequence: TGTGCCAGCAGCTTGCGGGGTCCCCGGGCCTATGGCTACACCTTC. Encoded protein: CASSLRGPRAYGYTF.

A few counts support this clonotype. CDR3 amino acids: CASSLLRGGVGFEQFF. The CDR3 DNA is TGTGCCAGCAGCTTATTAAGAGGGGGCGTCGGGTTTGAGCAGTTCTTC. V is TRBV11-2 and J is TRBJ2-1; TRBD1 agrees at 7 bases. The germline V gene has CDR1 SGHAT and CDR2 FQNNGV. The V segment lost 2 bases and the J segment 9 bases; nucleotides outside the gene matches: 13. The CDR3 has 16 residues.

V gene TRBV12-3 or TRBV12-4 combines with J gene TRBJ2-1; D is perhaps TRBD1 (7 bases). V shed 6 bases and J shed 2 bases, with 26 bases lying between them. CDR3 length: 19 amino acids. CDR3 coding DNA: TGTGCCAGCAGCCAGGGGAGGTTAAACAGGGGATCTACCTACAATGAGCAGTTCTTC. Translation gives CASSQGRLNRGSTYNEQFF.

J is TRBJ2-5 and V is TRBV29-1; 7 positions match TRBD1. V shed 7 bases and J 4 bases; nucleotides not matched to a gene: 6. The CDR3 is made up of 12 amino acids. Germline-derived CDR1 and CDR2 are SQVTM and ANQGSEA. CDR3 DNA sequence: TGCAGCGGCGGTAGACAGGGAGAGACCCAGTACTTC. Residues: CSGGRQGETQYF.

This clonotype was seen more than once but under ten times. The genes are TRBV7-2 and TRBJ1-3; D gene uncertain. V was trimmed by 1 base and J by 5 bases, leaving 3 bases between them. Germline V lookup: CDR1 SGHTA, CDR2 FQGNSA. The CDR3 spans 12 residues. This CDR3 is CASSLDRNTIYF. CDR3 DNA: TGTGCCAGCAGCTTAGACAGAAACACCATATATTTT.

This clonotype appeared a few times. This chain joins TRBV4-2 and TRBJ2-3, with D unresolved. CDR3 length: 15 residues. V lost 1 base, J lost 1 base, and 9 bases lay in between. Germline lookup yields CDR1 LGHNA and CDR2 YNFKEQ. In DNA form, the CDR3 reads TGTGCCAGCAGCCAAGCAGTTGCGGGCACAGATACGCAGTATTTT. It translates to CASSQAVAGTDTQYF.

This clonotype qualifies as medium-sized. V and J are TRBV20-1 and TRBJ2-1; 8 bases align to TRBD2. The CDR3 sequence is 12 residues long. Germline V gene lookup returns CDR1 DFQATT and CDR2 SNEGSKA (reference sequence). V lost 5 bases, J lost 15 bases, and 12 bases stayed unmatched. The CDR3: CSAWTGTRDPFF. CDR3 nucleotide sequence: TGCAGTGCTTGGACCGGGACTAGGGATCCGTTCTTC.

The table lists this clonotype with many counts. The rearrangement links TRBV14 to TRBJ2-1; TRBD2 aligns across 9 bases. V lost 6 bases, J lost 4 bases, and 4 bases stayed unmatched. Germline CDR1 and CDR2: SGHDN and FVKESK. This CDR3 contains 14 residues. In nucleotides, the CDR3 is TGTGCCAGCAGTGGACTAGCGACTTACAATGAGCAGTTCTTC. Residues: CASSGLATYNEQFF.

This rearrangement joins TRBV28 to TRBJ2-3, with 7 bases aligning to TRBD1. This CDR3 comprises 13 residues. Germline trimming cut 10 bases from V and 5 bases from J; bases unmatched to any gene: 9. CDR1 and CDR2 (germline): MDHEN, SYDVKM. This CDR3 reads CATTGQNRDTQYF. The CDR3 DNA sequence: TGTGCCACTACGGGACAGAATAGAGATACGCAGTATTTT.

V and J are TRBV9 and TRBJ1-5; D is perhaps TRBD1 (5 bases). The CDR3 has 17 residues. The germline CDR1 and CDR2 sequences are SGDLS and YYNGEE. The V gene lost 0 bases and the J gene lost 5 bases, with 18 bases spanning the gap. The CDR3 loop is CASSVGGSKFGDQPQHF. CDR3 coding DNA: TGTGCCAGCAGCGTAGGGGGGAGCAAGTTTGGTGATCAGCCCCAGCATTTT.

The V call is TRBV12-3 or TRBV12-4, the J call TRBJ1-6; D possibly corresponds to TRBD1 (6 bases). V shed 4 bases and J shed 8 bases, with 18 bases lying between them. The CDR3 loop spans 16 amino acids. The CDR3 is CASSSWTVGGDSPLHF. The CDR3 region has the DNA TGTGCCAGCAGTTCCTGGACAGTCGGAGGCGATTCACCCCTCCACTTT.

This clonotype was seen a few times. The chain couples TRBV29-1 to TRBJ2-1, with 11 bases lining up with TRBD1. With V trimmed by 5 bases and J by 15 bases, 6 bases remained unmatched. Germline values: CDR1 SQVTM, CDR2 ANQGSEA. The CDR3 runs 11 residues. The CDR3 spells CSVRTGGSVFF. For the CDR3, the DNA is TGCAGCGTTAGGACAGGGGGCTCTGTGTTCTTC.

This sequence joins TRBV20-1 and TRBJ2-1, with 8 bases fitting TRBD2. The V gene end was trimmed by 5 bases and the J gene end by 8 bases; junction bases not matched to a gene: 17. Germline V gene sequence: CDR1 DFQATT, CDR2 SNEGSKA (reference sequence). This CDR3 has 16 residues. CDR3 bases: TGCAGTGCTGCGCGAGGGTCAGCGGGAGAAGAGGATGAGCAGTTCTTC. Its translation: CSAARGSAGEEDEQFF.

This clonotype came up once. The rearrangement uses TRBV12-3 or TRBV12-4 and TRBJ2-5, with 7 bases that match TRBD2. CDR3 size: 14 residues. With 8 bases clipped from V and 2 bases from J, the junction kept 8 bases outside the gene matches. For the CDR3, the DNA is TGTGCCAGCTCGTTAGCGGGTCTTCAAGAGACCCAGTACTTC. Translated, it gives CASSLAGLQETQYF.

The rearrangement uses TRBV5-1 and TRBJ2-5; the match to TRBD1 covers 7 bases. With V trimmed by 0 bases and J by 2 bases, 4 bases remained unmatched. The germline CDR1 and CDR2 sequences are SGHRS and YFSETQ. This CDR3 is 15 amino acids long. As DNA, the CDR3 is TGCGCCAGCAGCTTGGGACAGGGTCGACAAGAGACCCAGTACTTC. Protein: CASSLGQGRQETQYF.

This clonotype was seen only a few times. This chain joins TRBV7-9 and TRBJ1-1; D is perhaps TRBD1 (6 bases). CDR1 and CDR2 (germline): SEHNR, FQNEAQ (reference sequence). This CDR3 spans 16 amino acids. Trimming removed 6 bases from V and 0 bases from J, with 17 bases in between. For the CDR3, the DNA is TGTGCCAGCAGTTTTTTAACAGGGTTTCTGAACACTGAAGCTTTCTTT. This encodes CASSFLTGFLNTEAFF.

The gene calls are TRBV2 and TRBJ1-2, with TRBD1 matching over 7 bases. The junction had 8 bases not matched to a gene; V was cut back by 5 bases and J by 5 bases. Germline lookup yields CDR1 SNHLY and CDR2 FYNNEI. The CDR3 consists of 14 residues. The CDR3: CASSPRRGQYGYTF. For the CDR3, the DNA is TGTGCCAGCAGTCCCCGGAGGGGGCAATATGGCTACACCTTC.